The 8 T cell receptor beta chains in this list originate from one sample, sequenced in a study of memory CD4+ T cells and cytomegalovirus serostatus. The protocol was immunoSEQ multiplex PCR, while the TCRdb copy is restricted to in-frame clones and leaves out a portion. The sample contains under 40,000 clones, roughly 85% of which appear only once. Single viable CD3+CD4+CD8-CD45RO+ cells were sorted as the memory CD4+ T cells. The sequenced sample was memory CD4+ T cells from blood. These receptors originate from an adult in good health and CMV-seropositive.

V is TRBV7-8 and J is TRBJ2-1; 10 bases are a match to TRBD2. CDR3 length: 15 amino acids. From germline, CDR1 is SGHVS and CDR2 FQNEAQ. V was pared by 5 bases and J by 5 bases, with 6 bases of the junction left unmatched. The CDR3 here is CASSQSGGAHNEQFF. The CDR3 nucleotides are TGTGCCAGCAGCCAAAGCGGGGGGGCACACAATGAGCAGTTCTTC.

CDR3 bases: TGTGCCAGCAGTTCGGACACGAACACCGGGGAGCTGTTTTTT. This codes for CASSSDTNTGELFF. The chain recombines TRBV2 with TRBJ2-2; D perhaps matches TRBD1 (5 bases). CDR1 SNHLY and CDR2 FYNNEI come from the germline V gene. This CDR3 contains 14 residues. V gave up 5 bases and J gave up 0 bases, with 7 bases separating them.

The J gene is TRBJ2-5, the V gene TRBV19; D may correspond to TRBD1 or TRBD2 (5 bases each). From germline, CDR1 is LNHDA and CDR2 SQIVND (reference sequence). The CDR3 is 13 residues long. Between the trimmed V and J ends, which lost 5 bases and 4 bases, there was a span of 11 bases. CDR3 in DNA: TGTGCCAGTAGTCCTTTTGGGGGAGAGACCCAGTACTTC. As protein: CASSPFGGETQYF.

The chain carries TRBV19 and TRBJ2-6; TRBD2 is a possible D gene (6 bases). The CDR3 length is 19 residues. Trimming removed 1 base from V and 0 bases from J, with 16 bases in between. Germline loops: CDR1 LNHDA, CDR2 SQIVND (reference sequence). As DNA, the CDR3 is TGTGCCAGTAGTATAGCGGAGGGTGGCCTCTTCTCTGGGGCCAACGTCCTGACTTTC. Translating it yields CASSIAEGGLFSGANVLTF.

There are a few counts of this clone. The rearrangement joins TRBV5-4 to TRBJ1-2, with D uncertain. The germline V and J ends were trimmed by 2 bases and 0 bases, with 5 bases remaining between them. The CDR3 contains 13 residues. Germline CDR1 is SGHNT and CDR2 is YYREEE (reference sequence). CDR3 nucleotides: TGTGCCAGCAGCTTAGATACTAACTATGGCTACACCTTC. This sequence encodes CASSLDTNYGYTF.

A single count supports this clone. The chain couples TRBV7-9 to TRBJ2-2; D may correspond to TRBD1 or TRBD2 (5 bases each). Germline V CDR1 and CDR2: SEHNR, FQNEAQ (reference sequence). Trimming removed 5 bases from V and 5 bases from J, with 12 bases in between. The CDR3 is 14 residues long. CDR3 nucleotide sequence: TGTGCCAGCAGCAAGTCGGGGCAGACCGGGGAGCTGTTTTTT. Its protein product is CASSKSGQTGELFF.

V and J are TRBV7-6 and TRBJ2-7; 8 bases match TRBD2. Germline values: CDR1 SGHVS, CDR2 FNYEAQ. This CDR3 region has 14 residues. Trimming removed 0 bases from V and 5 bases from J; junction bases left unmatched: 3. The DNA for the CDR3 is TGTGCCAGCAGCTTAGCCAGGACTAGCCACGAGCAGTACTTC. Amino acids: CASSLARTSHEQYF.

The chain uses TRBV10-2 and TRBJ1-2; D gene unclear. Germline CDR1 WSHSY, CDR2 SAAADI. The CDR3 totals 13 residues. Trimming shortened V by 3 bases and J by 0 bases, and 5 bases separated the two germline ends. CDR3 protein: CASSETPNYGYTF. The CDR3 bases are TGCGCCAGCAGTGAAACCCCTAACTATGGCTACACCTTC.